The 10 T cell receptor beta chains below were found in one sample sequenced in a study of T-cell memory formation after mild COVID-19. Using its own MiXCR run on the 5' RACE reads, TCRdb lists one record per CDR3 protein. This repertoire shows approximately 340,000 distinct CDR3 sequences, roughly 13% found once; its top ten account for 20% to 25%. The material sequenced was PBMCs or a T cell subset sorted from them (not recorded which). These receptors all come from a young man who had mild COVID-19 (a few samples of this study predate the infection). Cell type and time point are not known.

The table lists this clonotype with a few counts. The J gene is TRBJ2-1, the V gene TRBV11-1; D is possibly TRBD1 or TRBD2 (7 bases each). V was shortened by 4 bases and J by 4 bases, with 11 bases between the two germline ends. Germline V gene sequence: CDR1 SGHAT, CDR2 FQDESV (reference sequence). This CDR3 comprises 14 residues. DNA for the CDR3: TGTGCCAGCAGCTGGGAGGGGGCGTACAATGAGCAGTTCTTC. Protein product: CASSWEGAYNEQFF.

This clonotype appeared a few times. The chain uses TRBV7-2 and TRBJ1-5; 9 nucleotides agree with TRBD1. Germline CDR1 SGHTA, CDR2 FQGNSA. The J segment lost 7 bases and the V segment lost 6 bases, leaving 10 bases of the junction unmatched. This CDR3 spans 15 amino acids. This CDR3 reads CASRRGDRARQPQHF. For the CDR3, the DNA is TGTGCCAGCAGGAGAGGGGACAGGGCTCGGCAGCCCCAGCATTTT.

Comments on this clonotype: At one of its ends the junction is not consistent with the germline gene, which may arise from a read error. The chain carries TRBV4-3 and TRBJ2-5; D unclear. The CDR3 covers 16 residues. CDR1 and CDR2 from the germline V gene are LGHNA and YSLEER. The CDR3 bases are TGCGCCAGCAGACAAGATCTAAGGACCGAGGCGGAGACCCAGTACTTC. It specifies CASRQDLRTEAETQYF.

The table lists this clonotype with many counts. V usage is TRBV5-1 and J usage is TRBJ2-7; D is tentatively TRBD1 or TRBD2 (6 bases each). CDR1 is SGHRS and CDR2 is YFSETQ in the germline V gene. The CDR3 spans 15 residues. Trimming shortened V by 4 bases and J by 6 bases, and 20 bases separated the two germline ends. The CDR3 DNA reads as TGCGCCAGCAGCCATGAACAGGGAGGTGGAGTCGAGCAGTACTTC. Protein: CASSHEQGGGVEQYF.

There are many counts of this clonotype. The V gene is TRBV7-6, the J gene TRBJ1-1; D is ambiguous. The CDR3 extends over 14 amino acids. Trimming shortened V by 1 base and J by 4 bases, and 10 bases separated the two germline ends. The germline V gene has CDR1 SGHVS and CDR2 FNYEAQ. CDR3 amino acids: CASSLDPGSTEAFF. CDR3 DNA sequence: TGTGCCAGCAGCTTAGATCCGGGAAGCACTGAAGCTTTCTTT. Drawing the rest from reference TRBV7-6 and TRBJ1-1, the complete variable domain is GAGVSQSPRYKVTKRGQDVALRCDPISGHVSLYWYRQALGQGPEFLTYFNYEAQQDKSGLPNDRFSAERPEGSISTLTIQRTEQRDSAMYRCASSLDPGSTEAFFGQGTRLTVV.

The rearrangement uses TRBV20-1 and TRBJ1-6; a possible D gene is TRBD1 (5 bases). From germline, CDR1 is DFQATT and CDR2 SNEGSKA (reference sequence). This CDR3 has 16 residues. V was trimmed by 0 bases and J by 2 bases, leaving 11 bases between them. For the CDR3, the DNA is TGCAGTGCTAGAGATGGGGCCAGGGCCTATAATTCACCCCTCCACTTT. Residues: CSARDGARAYNSPLHF.

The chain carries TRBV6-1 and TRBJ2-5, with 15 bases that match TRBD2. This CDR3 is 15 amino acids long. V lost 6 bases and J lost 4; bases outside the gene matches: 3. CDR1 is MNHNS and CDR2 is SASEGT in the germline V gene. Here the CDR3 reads CASRGLAGGSETQYF. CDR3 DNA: TGTGCCAGCAGGGGACTAGCGGGGGGATCAGAGACCCAGTACTTC.

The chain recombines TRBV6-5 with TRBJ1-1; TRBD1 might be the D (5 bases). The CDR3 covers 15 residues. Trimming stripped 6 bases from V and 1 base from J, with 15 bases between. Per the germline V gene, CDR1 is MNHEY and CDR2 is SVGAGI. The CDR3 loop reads CASREPGQGNTEAFF. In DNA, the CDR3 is TGTGCCAGCAGAGAACCGGGCCAGGGGAACACTGAAGCTTTCTTT.

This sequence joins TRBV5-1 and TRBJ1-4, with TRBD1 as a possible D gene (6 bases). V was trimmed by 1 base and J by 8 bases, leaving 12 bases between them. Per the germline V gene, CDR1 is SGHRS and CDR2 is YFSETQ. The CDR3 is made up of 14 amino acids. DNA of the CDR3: TGCGCCAGCAGCTTGTCCAGGGGAGGAGAAAAACTGTTTTTT. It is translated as CASSLSRGGEKLFF.

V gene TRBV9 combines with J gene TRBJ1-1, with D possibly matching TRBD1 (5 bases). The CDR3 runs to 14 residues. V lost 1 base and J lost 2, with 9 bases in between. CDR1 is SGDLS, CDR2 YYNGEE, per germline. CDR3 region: CASSVQGANTEAFF. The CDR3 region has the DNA TGTGCCAGCAGCGTACAGGGAGCCAACACTGAAGCTTTCTTT.